What follows are 20 T cell receptor beta chains derived from one specimen sequenced in a study of graft-versus-host responses after intestinal transplantation. Irradiated, violet-dye-labeled stimulators (around 200,000) were plated alongside around 200,000 CFSE-labeled responders. Here immunoSEQ multiplex PCR was the method, and the copy in TCRdb shows in-frame clones only, minus some. The sample lists 10,000 to 15,000 clones, about a third occurring once. The sample consisted of alloreactive CD8+ T cells from a mixed lymphocyte reaction culture, taken before intestinal transplant. The subset was: CFSE-low proliferating T cells sorted from roughly 6-day pre-transplant mixed lymphocyte reaction (GvH or HvG direction). The source is a human patient who received an intestinal transplant.

The rearrangement uses TRBV27 and TRBJ1-3; D is ambiguous. V gave up 7 bases and J gave up 4 bases, with 17 bases separating them. Germline values: CDR1 MNHEY, CDR2 SMNVEV (reference sequence). This CDR3 spans 15 amino acids. The CDR3 coding sequence is TGTGCCAGCACCCCCCACTTGTTGAGAGGAAACACCATATATTTT. This translates into CASTPHLLRGNTIYF.

The chain has TRBV6-5 and TRBJ2-7; maybe TRBD2 (6 bases). CDR1 is MNHEY, CDR2 SVGAGI, per germline. The CDR3 has 16 amino acids. V lost 3 bases to trimming and J lost 2 bases, with 17 bases between them. This chain's CDR3 is CASSYRPGTYPYEQYF. The CDR3 coding sequence is TGTGCCAGCAGTTATAGGCCCGGGACTTACCCCTACGAGCAGTACTTC.

In its sample, this clone was seen a few times. The chain carries TRBV9 and TRBJ2-2, with 11 bases that match TRBD2. The CDR3 runs 16 residues. V was pared by 5 bases and J by 1 base, with 4 bases of the junction left unmatched. Per the germline V gene, CDR1 is SGDLS and CDR2 is YYNGEE. In DNA form, the CDR3 reads TGTGCCAGCAGTACTAGCGGGAGTTGGAACACCGGGGAGCTGTTTTTT. This codes for CASSTSGSWNTGELFF.

On this clone itself: A much larger clone lies one base from this, so it may be a read error. The V and J genes are TRBV5-6 and TRBJ2-7; D may be TRBD2 (6 bases). The CDR3 runs 14 residues. CDR1 is SGHDT, CDR2 YYEEEE, per germline. V lost 4 bases to trimming and J lost 2 bases, with 13 bases between them. The CDR3 DNA follows: TGTGCCAGCAGCCTCGGGACTGGGACCTACGAGCAGTACTTC. It yields the protein CASSLGTGTYEQYF.

The chain links TRBV29-1 to TRBJ2-1, with 11 bases matching TRBD1. Germline values: CDR1 SQVTM, CDR2 ANQGSEA. The V and J ends lost 3 bases and 7 bases, in that order; junction bases with no gene match: 14. The CDR3 is made up of 17 amino acids. This CDR3 reads CSVEPTRTGGVWNEQFF. Written as DNA, the CDR3 is TGCAGCGTTGAGCCGACCCGGACAGGGGGCGTTTGGAATGAGCAGTTCTTC.

The chain combines TRBV4-1 with TRBJ1-3, with D unclear. The CDR3 is made up of 14 amino acids. V lost 4 bases and J lost 1, with 8 bases in between. The germline V gene encodes CDR1 MGHRA and CDR2 YSYEKL. The CDR3, as DNA: TGCGCCAGCAGCCTTGGACTGTCTGGAAACACCATATATTTT. Translated, it gives CASSLGLSGNTIYF.

The rearrangement uses TRBV5-4 and TRBJ2-7, with unresolved D. V lost 3 bases and J 1 base, leaving 8 bases between the germline ends. Germline CDR1 and CDR2: SGHNT and YYREEE (reference sequence). CDR3 length: 13 amino acids. Here the CDR3 DNA reads TGTGCCAGCAGCTATCAGCGTTCCTACGAGCAGTACTTC. This sequence encodes CASSYQRSYEQYF.

V and J are TRBV4-1 and TRBJ2-1; 9 bases fit TRBD1. CDR1 is MGHRA, CDR2 YSYEKL, per germline. The length of the CDR3 is 16 residues. Trimming at V came to 2 bases and at J to 4 bases, leaving 6 bases not matched to a gene. CDR3 region: CASSQLLDRGYNEQFF. Here the CDR3 DNA reads TGCGCCAGCAGCCAACTTCTGGACAGGGGATACAATGAGCAGTTCTTC.

The rearrangement uses TRBV11-2 and TRBJ2-1; TRBD1 might be the D (5 bases). Trimming cost V 4 bases and J 10 bases, with 8 bases left between them. Germline V gene lookup returns CDR1 SGHAT and CDR2 FQNNGV. The CDR3 sequence is 11 residues long. As DNA, the CDR3 is TGTGCCAGCAGCTCAGGGAAAGAGCAGTTCTTC. The encoded protein is CASSSGKEQFF.

V is TRBV28 and J is TRBJ2-5, with 11 bases that match TRBD2. This CDR3 has 15 amino acids. Losses at the gene ends were 1 base for V and 5 bases for J; bases not matched to a gene: 3. Germline V gene sequence: CDR1 MDHEN, CDR2 SYDVKM. In nucleotides, the CDR3 is TGTGCCAGCAGTTTATCTCGACTAGCGGGGGAGACCCAGTACTTC. The encoded protein is CASSLSRLAGETQYF.

The chain carries TRBV7-6 and TRBJ2-7; TRBD2 agrees at 7 bases. J was trimmed by 7 bases and V by 1 base; bases with no gene match: 7. The germline CDR1 and CDR2 sequences are SGHVS and FNYEAQ. This CDR3 region has 14 residues. The CDR3 sequence: CASSLGGGPGEQYF. CDR3 DNA: TGTGCCAGCAGCTTAGGGGGAGGGCCGGGAGAGCAGTACTTC.

This chain joins TRBV15 and TRBJ2-2; either TRBD1 or TRBD2 may supply D (5 bases each). V lost 0 bases and J 7 bases, leaving 12 bases between the germline ends. This CDR3 comprises 15 residues. Germline CDR1 reads LNHNV; CDR2 reads YYDKDF (reference sequence). The CDR3 DNA is TGTGCCACCAGCAGAGATCGGGGCTTATTCGGGGAGCTGTTTTTT. Its protein product is CATSRDRGLFGELFF.

This chain joins TRBV27 and TRBJ2-3, with D hard to call. Germline V gene sequence: CDR1 MNHEY, CDR2 SMNVEV (reference sequence). CDR3 size: 13 residues. Trimming left V 2 bases short and J 6 bases short, with 9 bases between. This chain's CDR3 is CASSLESPDTQYF. The CDR3 DNA follows: TGTGCCAGCAGTTTAGAAAGCCCCGATACGCAGTATTTT.

The CDR3 protein is CASSPVTGDWYEQYF. The CDR3 nucleotides are TGTGCCAGCAGCCCGGTGACAGGGGATTGGTACGAGCAGTACTTC. The V gene is TRBV11-2, the J gene TRBJ2-7; 8 bases line up with TRBD1. The CDR3 is 15 residues long. Losses at the gene ends were 5 bases for V and 4 bases for J; bases not matched to a gene: 10. Germline loops: CDR1 SGHAT, CDR2 FQNNGV.

The chain is built from TRBV28 and TRBJ1-5; D is undetermined. Trimming took off 2 bases at V and 11 bases at J, with 19 bases between the two ends. The CDR3 covers 15 residues. CDR1 and CDR2 (germline): MDHEN, SYDVKM. The CDR3 region has the DNA TGTGCCAGCAGTTTACTAGTCGGTTATCAATCAGCCCAGCATTTT. Translated: CASSLLVGYQSAQHF. Full variable domain (missing parts from reference TRBV28 and TRBJ1-5): DVKVTQSSRYLVKRTGEKVFLECVQDMDHENMFWYRQDPGLGLRLIYFSYDVKMKEKGDIPEGYSVSREKKERFSLILESASTNQTSMYLCASSLLVGYQSAQHFGDGTRLSIL.

This chain joins TRBV7-8 and TRBJ2-7; TRBD2 aligns across 12 bases. With 5 bases clipped from V and 5 bases from J, the junction kept 7 bases outside the gene matches. The CDR3 runs to 15 residues. CDR1 SGHVS and CDR2 FQNEAQ come from the germline V gene. The CDR3 spells CASSTTSGRTHEQYF. The CDR3 DNA follows: TGTGCCAGCAGCACCACTAGCGGGAGGACCCACGAGCAGTACTTC. Based on the CDR3 plus reference TRBV7-8 and TRBJ2-7, the full variable domain is GAGVSQSPRYKVAKRGQDVALRCDPISGHVSLFWYQQALGQGPEFLTYFQNEAQLDKSGLPSDRFFAERPEGSVSTLKIQRTQQEDSAVYLCASSTTSGRTHEQYFGPGTRLTVT.

About this clone: Just one base apart from a much larger clone, this may be a read error. The rearrangement uses TRBV4-2 and TRBJ2-7; 7 bases agree with TRBD1. With 5 bases clipped from V and 3 bases from J, the junction kept 7 bases outside the gene matches. CDR1 and CDR2 from the germline V gene are LGHNA and YNFKEQ. The CDR3 loop spans 14 amino acids. The CDR3 coding sequence is TGTGCCAGCAGCTCAACTTCAGGGGGCTACGAGCAGTACTTC. Translating gives CASSSTSGGYEQYF.

The CDR3 DNA reads TGTGCCAGCAGCGTCACAGGGATCGGGGAGCAGTACTTC. This codes for CASSVTGIGEQYF. The V gene is TRBV9, the J gene TRBJ2-7; TRBD1 is a possible D gene (6 bases). CDR3 size: 13 residues. Germline assignment: CDR1 SGDLS and CDR2 YYNGEE. V dropped 2 bases and J dropped 7 bases, with 13 bases sitting between them.

The chain combines TRBV27 with TRBJ2-3; 8 bases are a match to TRBD2. V lost 3 bases and J lost 3; bases outside the gene matches: 2. The CDR3 sequence is 14 residues long. Germline loops: CDR1 MNHEY, CDR2 SMNVEV (reference sequence). CDR3 residues: CASSFLAGTDTQYF. CDR3 bases: TGTGCCAGCAGTTTTCTAGCGGGTACAGATACGCAGTATTTT.

This clone was seen more than once but under ten times. The gene calls are TRBV19 and TRBJ2-5, with D possibly matching TRBD2 (6 bases). CDR1 is LNHDA, CDR2 SQIVND, per germline (reference sequence). The CDR3 totals 16 residues. Trimming cost V 4 bases and J 4 bases, with 19 bases left between them. The CDR3 reads CASSRRVWPGGETQYF. CDR3 sequence (DNA): TGTGCCAGTAGTAGGAGGGTTTGGCCCGGGGGAGAGACCCAGTACTTC.